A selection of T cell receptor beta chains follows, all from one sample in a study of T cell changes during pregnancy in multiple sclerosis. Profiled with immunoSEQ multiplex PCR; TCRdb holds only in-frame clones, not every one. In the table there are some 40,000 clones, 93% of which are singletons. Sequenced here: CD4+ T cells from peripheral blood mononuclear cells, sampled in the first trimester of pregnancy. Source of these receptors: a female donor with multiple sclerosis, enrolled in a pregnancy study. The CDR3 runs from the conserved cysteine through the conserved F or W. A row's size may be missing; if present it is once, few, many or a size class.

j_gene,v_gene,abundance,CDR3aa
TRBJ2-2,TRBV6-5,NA,CASSYFGRANTGELFF
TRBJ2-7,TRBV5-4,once,CASSLMGAVGYEQYF
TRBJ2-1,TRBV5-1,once,CASRRTSGTYNEQFF
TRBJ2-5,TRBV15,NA,CATSRSAIAGGSQETQYF
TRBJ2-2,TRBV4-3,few,CASSQLTGGGPGELFF
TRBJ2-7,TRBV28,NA,CATTRPGTGSYEQYF
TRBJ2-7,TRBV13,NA,CASSLGLAEPYEQYF
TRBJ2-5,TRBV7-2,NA,CASSLELAAETQYF
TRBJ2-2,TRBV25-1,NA,CASSPGGTGELFF
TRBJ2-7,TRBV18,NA,CASSPPGQGVYEQYF
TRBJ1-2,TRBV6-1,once,CAGGEGTYGYTF
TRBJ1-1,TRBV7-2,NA,CASSLARGGPYITEAFF
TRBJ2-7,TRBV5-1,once,CASSTDSISYEQYF
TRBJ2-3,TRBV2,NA,CASSRDRGPDTQYF
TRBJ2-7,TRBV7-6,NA,CASSPSSGRWHEQYF
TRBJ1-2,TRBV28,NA,CASSFPQLRSYGYTF
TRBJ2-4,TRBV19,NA,CASSPSGTGGYGSAKNIQYF
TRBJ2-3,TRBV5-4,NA,CASNPLASDTQYF
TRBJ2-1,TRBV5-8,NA,CASSLAVAGSYNEQFF
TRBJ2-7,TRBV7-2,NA,CASSLGTADSYEQYF
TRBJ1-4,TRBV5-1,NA,CASGLTGDEKLFF
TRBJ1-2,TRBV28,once,CASSLFRSGGVYGYTF
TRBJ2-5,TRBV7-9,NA,CASSLPLETQYF
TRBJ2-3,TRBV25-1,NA,CASSRPPGGGGADTQYF